Listed below are T cell receptor beta chains from one sample, sequenced in a study of blood T cell repertoires in COVID-19. Clones were read by immunoSEQ multiplex PCR, and TCRdb kept only the in-frame ones, dropping some. The sample holds 95,000 to 150,000 clones, almost 90% seen once. Sequenced sample: peripheral blood. The origin of the receptors is a woman aged 55-70 years with COVID-19, enrolled during active disease. CDR3s include the opening cysteine and the closing phenylalanine or tryptophan. D genes are given only for firm matches. Expanded clones get a size class; other rows say once, few or many, or leave the size out.

V	D	J	size	DNA	CDR3
TRBV4-3	.	TRBJ1-3	.	TGCGCCAGCAGCCACCTCTCTGGAAACACCATATATTTT	CASSHLSGNTIYF
TRBV11-1	.	TRBJ2-4	.	TGTGCCAGCAGCCCTGCATCGGGCATTCAGTACTTC	CASSPASGIQYF
TRBV5-4	TRBD1	TRBJ2-7	.	TGTGCCAGCAGCACAGGACAGGCGAGCTCCTACGAGCAGTACTTC	CASSTGQASSYEQYF
TRBV5-1	TRBD2	TRBJ2-3	.	TGCGCCAGCAGCAAAGGACTAGCGGGGGCCACAGATACGCAGTATTTT	CASSKGLAGATDTQYF
TRBV2	.	TRBJ2-2	.	TGTGCCAGCATGAGGGTCACCGGGGAGCTGTTTTTT	CASMRVTGELFF
TRBV29-1	TRBD1	TRBJ2-5	.	TGCAGCGTTCGGCTGGGGACAGTCCAAGAGACCCAGTACTTC	CSVRLGTVQETQYF
TRBV18	.	TRBJ2-3	.	TGTGCCAGCTCACCACCTTACGGGGTCAGCACAGATACGCAGTATTTT	CASSPPYGVSTDTQYF
TRBV7-2	.	TRBJ2-3	.	TGTGCCAGCAGCCCACAGGGATCAGATACGCAGTATTTT	CASSPQGSDTQYF
TRBV9	.	TRBJ2-3	.	TGTGCCAGCAGCGTAGGAAGAGCGGACACAGATACGCAGTATTTT	CASSVGRADTDTQYF
TRBV5-1	.	TRBJ1-2	.	TGCGCCAGCAGCTTGGTTGCGGGCCACTATGGCTACACCTTC	CASSLVAGHYGYTF
TRBV19	TRBD1	TRBJ2-1	.	TGTGCCAGTAGTATCAAGACAGGGGTCTACAATGAGCAGTTCTTC	CASSIKTGVYNEQFF
TRBV7-7	.	TRBJ2-7	.	TGTGCCAGTACCCAGGGATCCGAGCAGTACTTC	CASTQGSEQYF
TRBV6-2/TRBV6-3	TRBD2	TRBJ2-1	few	TGTGCCAGCAGTCGGACTAGCCGCGATGAGCAGTTCTTC	CASSRTSRDEQFF
TRBV5-6	TRBD2	TRBJ2-7	once	TGTCCCAGCAGCTGGGGGGGGACCTACGAGCAGTACTTC	CPSSWGGTYEQYF
TRBV5-4	.	TRBJ2-7	few	TGTGCCAGCAGCTTCCACCCTACCTACGAGCAGTACTTC	CASSFHPTYEQYF
TRBV9	.	TRBJ2-3	.	TGTGCCAGCAGCGCCCGCGGGCGGGGACTCACAGATACGCAGTATTTT	CASSARGRGLTDTQYF
TRBV7-2	TRBD1	TRBJ2-7	.	TGTGCCAGCAGTACTCGACAGGGGTTTTTCTACGAGCAGTACTTC	CASSTRQGFFYEQYF
TRBV19	.	TRBJ1-1	.	TGTGCCAGCCGCGAGAACACTGAAGCTTTCTTT	CASRENTEAFF
TRBV9	TRBD2	TRBJ2-3	.	TGTGCCAGCAGCGTTACTAGCGGGGGGGCCGGCACAGATACGCAGTATTTT	CASSVTSGGAGTDTQYF
TRBV5-1	TRBD1	TRBJ2-3	.	TGCGCCAGCAGCGCACAGGGGCGATCAAGCACAGATACGCAGTATTTT	CASSAQGRSSTDTQYF
TRBV14	.	TRBJ2-2	.	TGTGCCAGCAGCCAAGTGGGCAGGAACACCGGGGAGCTGTTTTTT	CASSQVGRNTGELFF
TRBV12-3/TRBV12-4	.	TRBJ1-1	.	TGTGCCAGCAGTTTAGGCGGGCCAGAAGCTTTCTTT	CASSLGGPEAFF
TRBV4-3	.	TRBJ2-7	.	TGCGCCAGCAGCCAAGACCCATCGCGACGGACTCCACCCTACGAGCAGTACTTC	CASSQDPSRRTPPYEQYF
TRBV7-9	TRBD1	TRBJ1-1	.	TGTGCCAGCAGCATCCCCAGGGGGCTGGAAGCTTTCTTT	CASSIPRGLEAFF
TRBV7-2	.	TRBJ2-7	.	TGTGCCAGCAGCTTAGAGGGGGCCTACGAGCAGTACTTC	CASSLEGAYEQYF
TRBV7-9	TRBD1	TRBJ1-4	.	TGTGCCAGCAGCTTAGCCGGACAGGGTGGCGAAAAACTGTTTTTT	CASSLAGQGGEKLFF
TRBV5-1	TRBD2	TRBJ2-2	few	TGCGCCAGCAGCTTGCCGGGGGGGCCCACCGGGGAGCTGTTTTTT	CASSLPGGPTGELFF
TRBV7-8	.	TRBJ2-2	.	TGTGCCAGCAGCCCCCAGGGGCCAGGCACCGGGGAGCTGTTTTTT	CASSPQGPGTGELFF
TRBV5-4	TRBD2	TRBJ2-5	.	TGTGCCAGCAGCCCTGTCTTGGGAGGGTCAGAGACCCAGTACTTC	CASSPVLGGSETQYF
TRBV19	.	TRBJ2-2	once	TGTGCCAGTAGGCGACAGGATTATAGCGGGGAGCTGTTTTTT	CASRRQDYSGELFF
TRBV3-1/TRBV3-2	.	TRBJ1-4	.	TGTGCCAGCAGCCAAGATCGGGAAAAACTGTTTTTT	CASSQDREKLFF
TRBV27	TRBD2	TRBJ2-5	.	TGTGCCAGCAGGGCTAGCGGGGGGCTCCAAGAGACCCAGTACTTC	CASRASGGLQETQYF
TRBV5-4	.	TRBJ2-1	once	TGTGCCAGCAGCTTGGGCACTCCCGTCTACAATGAGCAGTTCTTC	CASSLGTPVYNEQFF
TRBV5-4	TRBD1	TRBJ1-1	.	TGTGCCAGCAGCCAAACAGGGGATCGCACTGAAGCTTTCTTT	CASSQTGDRTEAFF
TRBV11-2	TRBD1	TRBJ1-6	few	TGTGCCAGCAGCCGTCAGAGGACAGGAAGAGGCAATTCACCCCTCCACTTT	CASSRQRTGRGNSPLHF
TRBV19	.	TRBJ1-6	.	TGTGCCAGTAGTATTGCTGGGGGGTTTTATAATTCACCCCTCCACTTT	CASSIAGGFYNSPLHF
TRBV15	.	TRBJ1-1	.	TGTGCCACCACCCACATCCAGAACACTGAAGCTTTCTTT	CATTHIQNTEAFF
TRBV19	TRBD1	TRBJ1-1	.	TGTGCCAGTAAGTACAGGGGCGCGGACACTGAAGCTTTCTTT	CASKYRGADTEAFF
TRBV9	.	TRBJ2-3	.	TGTGCCAGCAGCGTTGCCGGGGGAGGCACAGATACGCAGTATTTT	CASSVAGGGTDTQYF
TRBV20-1	.	TRBJ2-7	.	TGCAGTGCTAGTGACGGACTGGATTACGAGCAGTACTTC	CSASDGLDYEQYF
TRBV6-5	TRBD1	TRBJ1-2	.	TGTGCCAGCAGTACGCGTACAGGGGACGGTGGCTACACCTTC	CASSTRTGDGGYTF
TRBV19	.	TRBJ2-1	.	TGTGCCAGTACCCGGCGGCCTCAACTTGGGGAGCAGTTCTTC	CASTRRPQLGEQFF
TRBV7-2	.	TRBJ1-5	.	TGTGCCAGCAGCCCTCGTGGAGCTCAGCCCCAGCATTTT	CASSPRGAQPQHF
TRBV6-5	.	TRBJ2-1	.	TGTGCCAGCAGATCACCGGGACAAAACAATGAGCAGTTCTTC	CASRSPGQNNEQFF
TRBV3-1/TRBV3-2	TRBD1	TRBJ1-4	.	TGTGCCAGCAGCCCGGGGACAGTAGAAAAACTGTTTTTT	CASSPGTVEKLFF
TRBV19	.	TRBJ1-1	.	TGTGCCAGTAGTATTCGGAGGGGAGGTAGCACTGAAGCTTTCTTT	CASSIRRGGSTEAFF